This TCR beta chain was profiled in a study of cytomegalovirus exposure and HLA in healthy donors. The overall study: The approximately 120 validation repertoires matched the roughly 700 first-cohort repertoires in platform, a later analysis reported.

Regarding the study as a whole: Researchers reported that a few CMV-associated chains were confirmed in vitro as CMV antigen-specific. Researchers catalogued roughly 150 TCR beta chains as cytomegalovirus-associated.

As to this clone: Its antigen is not identified.

The data were produced by immunoSEQ multiplex PCR, yet TCRdb's version contains in-frame clones alone and is incomplete. The sample consists of around 70,000 clones, over 85% of them appearing once. Looked up from germline, CDR1 is SGHNT and CDR2 is YYREEE (reference sequence). CDR3 length equals 16 residues. V lost 4 bases and J lost 2; bases outside the gene matches: 6. V and J are TRBV5-4 and TRBJ2-1; 10 nucleotides line up with TRBD2. Sequenced material: PBMCs. The origin of this receptor is a young man in good health and CMV-seropositive. This CDR3 is CASSPGLADTYNEQFF. The CDR3 DNA reads TGTGCCAGCAGCCCAGGACTAGCGGACACCTACAATGAGCAGTTCTTC.